A single T cell receptor beta chain is shown here with its context. The same CDR3 can be traced to other DNA sequences in this sample. The data stem from a study of blood T cell repertoires in COVID-19. Profiling relied on immunoSEQ multiplex PCR, and the TCRdb table lists in-frame clones only, not all of them. The sample lists some 200,000 clones; 88% were seen once. The receptor was derived from a man in his forties with active or convalescent COVID-19. Input material: peripheral blood.

In DNA, the CDR3 is TGCGCCAGCAGCTTGGACAGTCTGAACACTGAAGCTTTCTTT. This encodes CASSLDSLNTEAFF. The rearrangement uses TRBV5-1 and TRBJ1-1, with D hard to call. Trimming cost V 0 bases and J 0 bases, with 6 bases left between them. Germline lookup yields CDR1 SGHRS and CDR2 YFSETQ. CDR3 length: 14 amino acids.